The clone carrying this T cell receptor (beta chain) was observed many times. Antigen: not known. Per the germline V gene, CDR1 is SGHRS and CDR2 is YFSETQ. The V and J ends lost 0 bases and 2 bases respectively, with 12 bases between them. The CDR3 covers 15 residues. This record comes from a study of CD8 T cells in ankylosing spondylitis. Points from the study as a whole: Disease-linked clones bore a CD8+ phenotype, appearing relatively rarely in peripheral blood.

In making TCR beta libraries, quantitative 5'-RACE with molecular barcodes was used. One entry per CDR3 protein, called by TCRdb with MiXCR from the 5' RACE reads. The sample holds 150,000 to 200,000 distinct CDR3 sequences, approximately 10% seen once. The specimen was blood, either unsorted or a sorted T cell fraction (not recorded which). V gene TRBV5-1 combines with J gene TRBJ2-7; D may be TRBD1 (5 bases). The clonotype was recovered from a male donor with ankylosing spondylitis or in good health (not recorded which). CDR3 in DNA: TGCGCCAGCAGCTTGGCCCAGGGTGCTACCTACGAGCAGTACTTC. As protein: CASSLAQGATYEQYF.